This entry lists 22 T cell receptor beta chains sequenced from one sample in a study of T cells after yellow fever vaccination. TCRdb independently ran MiXCR on the 5' RACE reads; one entry per CDR3 protein. The sample records around 60,000 distinct CDR3 sequences, about 5% being singletons. The sequencing used PBMCs, either bulk or a sorted T-cell subset (CD4+, CD8+, memory, or dextramer-sorted; not recorded which), collected on the day of the yellow fever booster vaccination. Source of these receptors: a man aged 18 to 35 who received the YFV17D yellow fever vaccine.

This rearrangement joins TRBV5-1 to TRBJ2-1, with 14 positions matching TRBD2. After removal of 1 base from V and 1 base from J, the junction contained 10 bases not matched to a gene. CDR1 and CDR2 (germline): SGHRS, YFSETQ. This CDR3 is 20 amino acids long. The CDR3 DNA reads TGCGCCAGCAGCTTGAGACTAGCGGGGGGGTATATGGTATCCTACAATGAGCAGTTCTTC. This encodes CASSLRLAGGYMVSYNEQFF. Using reference TRBV5-1 and TRBJ2-1 for the parts outside the CDR3, the full variable domain is KAGVTQTPRYLIKTRGQQVTLSCSPISGHRSVSWYQQTPGQGLQFLFEYFSETQRNKGNFPGRFSGRQFSNSRSEMNVSTLELGDSALYLCASSLRLAGGYMVSYNEQFFGPGTRLTVL.

This clonotype was seen a few times. The genes are TRBV5-6 and TRBJ1-6, with 9 bases that match TRBD1. The CDR3 loop spans 18 amino acids. Germline-derived CDR1 and CDR2 are SGHDT and YYEEEE. V gave up 2 bases and J gave up 4 bases; unmatched junction bases: 10. In DNA, the CDR3 is TGTGCCAGCAGCTTCAGCACGGGACAGGGTGTGTATAATTCACCCCTCCACTTT. Translation gives CASSFSTGQGVYNSPLHF.

This clonotype was observed many times. Here the CDR3 reads CASSPKQGLTEAFF. In DNA form, the CDR3 reads TGCGCCAGCAGCCCGAAACAGGGCCTCACTGAAGCTTTCTTT. The gene calls are TRBV4-3 and TRBJ1-1; tentative D call: TRBD1 (6 bases). Germline CDR1 reads LGHNA; CDR2 reads YSLEER. The CDR3 is 14 amino acids. V lost 4 bases, J lost 4 bases, and 13 bases lay in between.

This clonotype has ten or more counts. V is TRBV10-2 and J is TRBJ2-7; no clear D gene. Germline CDR1 and CDR2: WSHSY and SAAADI. The CDR3 length is 13 residues. V dropped 4 bases and J dropped 3 bases, with 10 bases sitting between them. Here the CDR3 reads CASSGVQYYEQYF. The DNA of the CDR3 is TGCGCCAGCAGTGGCGTACAGTACTACGAGCAGTACTTC.

This clonotype showed up just a few times. The chain recombines TRBV7-9 with TRBJ2-7; TRBD1 might be the D (5 bases). V was cut by 1 base and J by 2 bases, with 9 bases left in between. Germline lookup yields CDR1 SEHNR and CDR2 FQNEAQ (reference sequence). This CDR3 is built from 14 residues. The CDR3 loop is CASSLEGVPYEQYV. CDR3 DNA sequence: TGTGCCAGCAGCTTAGAAGGGGTTCCCTACGAGCAGTACGTC.

This chain joins TRBV7-9 and TRBJ1-1; TRBD1 is a possible D gene (5 bases). The V end was cut by 3 bases, the J end by 4 bases, with 9 bases between. Germline V gene lookup returns CDR1 SEHNR and CDR2 FQNEAQ (reference sequence). This CDR3 spans 13 amino acids. CDR3 in DNA: TGTGCCAGCAGCTTTTCAGGGAGCACTGAAGCTTTCTTT. It translates to CASSFSGSTEAFF.

The genes are TRBV11-1 and TRBJ2-6; tentative D call: TRBD1 (5 bases). Trimming took off 5 bases at V and 0 bases at J, with 17 bases between the two ends. Looked up from germline, CDR1 is SGHAT and CDR2 is FQDESV (reference sequence). This CDR3 is 18 amino acids long. This CDR3 reads CASSPRAYTYSGANVLTF. For the CDR3, the DNA is TGTGCCAGCAGCCCCAGGGCCTATACCTACTCTGGGGCCAACGTCCTGACTTTC.

This clonotype was picked up a small number of times. The gene calls are TRBV6-6 and TRBJ2-7, with 8 bases identical to TRBD1. Germline V gene lookup returns CDR1 MNHNY and CDR2 SVGAGI (reference sequence). This CDR3 is 14 amino acids long. J gave up 2 bases and V 8 bases, and 8 bases lay outside the gene matches. The CDR3 coding sequence is TGTGCCAGCGCTAGTACAGGGGGGACCTACGAGCAGTACTTC. Its protein is CASASTGGTYEQYF.

This clonotype was seen repeatedly, ten times or more. The V and J genes are TRBV5-1 and TRBJ2-1; the D is unclear. The V gene lost 3 bases and the J gene lost 8 bases, with 21 bases spanning the gap. CDR1 is SGHRS, CDR2 YFSETQ, per germline. The length of the CDR3 is 16 residues. CDR3 amino acids: CASSSQMRLRNDEQFF. In nucleotides, the CDR3 is TGCGCCAGCAGCTCCCAGATGAGACTTCGCAACGATGAGCAGTTCTTC.

The chain couples TRBV20-1 to TRBJ2-3; possible D gene TRBD1, 6 bases. The CDR3 has 14 amino acids. The germline gives CDR1 DFQATT, CDR2 SNEGSKA (reference sequence). V lost 6 bases to trimming and J lost 4 bases, with 17 bases between them. As DNA, the CDR3 is TGCAGTGCGAACACAGGGTTGTGGGCAGATACGCAGTATTTT. This sequence encodes CSANTGLWADTQYF.

In this sample, this clonotype turned up many times. V is TRBV9 and J is TRBJ1-4; D ambiguous. V was pared by 0 bases and J by 0 bases, with 6 bases between. Germline lookup yields CDR1 SGDLS and CDR2 YYNGEE. The length of the CDR3 is 15 residues. CDR3 coding DNA: TGTGCCAGCAGCGTAGGAACAGCAACTAATGAAAAACTGTTTTTT. Its translation: CASSVGTATNEKLFF.

This clonotype was seen a handful of times. CDR3 protein: CASSPRPQETSTDTQYF. As DNA, the CDR3 is TGTGCCAGCAGCCCCCGACCACAGGAGACTAGCACAGATACGCAGTATTTT. The chain links TRBV9 to TRBJ2-3; perhaps TRBD1 as D (5 bases). There are 17 residues in the CDR3. CDR1 is SGDLS, CDR2 YYNGEE, per germline. V lost 4 bases to trimming and J lost 0 bases, with 18 bases between them.

In this sample, this clonotype turned up a few times. The gene calls are TRBV12-3 or TRBV12-4 and TRBJ2-7, with TRBD2 matching over 11 bases. Trimming took 5 bases from V and 3 from J; bases not matched to a gene: 9. The CDR3 spans 16 residues. In DNA form, the CDR3 reads TGTGCCAGCAGTGCTGATCGACTAGCGGGGAACTACGAGCAGTACTTC. It specifies CASSADRLAGNYEQYF.

At least ten counts were recorded for this clonotype. The CDR3 bases are TGCGCCAGCAGCTTCGACAACGTGAATTCACCCCTCCACTTT. It specifies CASSFDNVNSPLHF. The genes are TRBV5-1 and TRBJ1-6; D gene ambiguous. The V end lost 2 bases, the J end lost 7 bases, and 10 bases lay between the germline ends. Germline V gene data show CDR1 as SGHRS and CDR2 as YFSETQ. The CDR3 totals 14 residues.

In its sample, this clonotype was seen many times. The chain is built from TRBV10-3 and TRBJ2-7; tentatively, D is TRBD2 (6 bases). In germline, CDR1 is ENHRY, CDR2 SYGVKD. The CDR3 spans 13 residues. Trimming left V 3 bases short and J 0 bases short, with 6 bases between. The CDR3 loop is CAISDGSSYEQYV. CDR3 nucleotide sequence: TGTGCCATCAGTGACGGGAGCTCCTACGAGCAGTACGTC.

The chain joins TRBV18 to TRBJ2-2, with 7 bases that match TRBD1. In germline, CDR1 is KGHSH, CDR2 LQKENI. This CDR3 region has 15 residues. The V and J ends lost 3 bases and 7 bases, in that order; junction bases with no gene match: 8. The DNA of the CDR3 is TGTGCCAGCTCACCTCCTTCGACAGGGATCGGGGAGCTGTTTTTT. It codes for CASSPPSTGIGELFF.

Many counts were recorded for this clonotype. The V call is TRBV29-1, the J call TRBJ1-1; D may be TRBD1 (6 bases). Between the trimmed V and J ends, which lost 7 bases and 1 base, there was a span of 13 bases. The germline V gene has CDR1 SQVTM and CDR2 ANQGSEA. The CDR3 runs 13 residues. CDR3 DNA sequence: TGCAGCGCCGCCGGGGGCCCGAACACTGAAGCTTTCTTT. Translation: CSAAGGPNTEAFF.

This clonotype has more than one count but fewer than ten. The genes are TRBV12-3 or TRBV12-4 and TRBJ1-4; possible D gene TRBD1, 5 bases. Trimming took 5 bases from V and 8 from J, leaving 15 bases between them. The CDR3 spans 14 residues. CDR3 sequence reads: CASSQSRVTEKLFF. CDR3 bases: TGTGCCAGCAGTCAGAGCAGGGTAACGGAAAAACTGTTTTTT.

The chain combines TRBV12-5 with TRBJ1-2; maybe TRBD1 (6 bases). V lost 3 bases to trimming and J lost 6 bases, with 20 bases between them. Germline V CDR1 and CDR2: LGHNT, FRNRAP. This CDR3 contains 16 residues. The CDR3 nucleotides are TGTGCTAGTGGTTTCCACACAGGGACCGCACAGGATGGCTACACCTTC. Its protein is CASGFHTGTAQDGYTF. Combining the CDR3 with reference TRBV12-5 and TRBJ1-2 gives the whole variable domain DARVTQTPRHKVTEMGQEVTMRCQPILGHNTVFWYRQTMMQGLELLAYFRNRAPLDDSGMPKDRFSAEMPDATLATLKIQPSEPRDSAVYFCASGFHTGTAQDGYTFGSGTRLTVV.

This rearrangement joins TRBV5-6 to TRBJ2-3, with D perhaps matching TRBD1 (6 bases). Looked up from germline, CDR1 is SGHDT and CDR2 is YYEEEE. The V end was cut by 1 base, the J end by 4 bases, with 13 bases between. The CDR3 sequence is 15 residues long. CDR3 sequence (DNA): TGTGCCAGCAGCTTGCCCAGGGGATCGGCAGATACGCAGTATTTT. It encodes CASSLPRGSADTQYF.

This clonotype was counted ten times or more. The chain combines TRBV7-8 with TRBJ2-7, with 10 bases matching TRBD1. Germline-derived CDR1 and CDR2 are SGHVS and FQNEAQ. The CDR3 is made up of 14 amino acids. CDR3 amino acids: CASHQGQGTYEQYF. As DNA, the CDR3 is TGTGCGTCGCACCAGGGACAGGGGACTTACGAGCAGTACTTC.

Of note for this clonotype: Relative to the germline gene, one junction end is altered; a read error may explain this. The gene calls are TRBV10-3 and TRBJ1-5, with 9 bases lining up with TRBD1. This CDR3 is 14 amino acids long. CDR1 is ENHRY, CDR2 SYGVKD, per germline. In DNA form, the CDR3 reads TGTGCCAGCAGTGGGACAGGGATTGGGCAGCCCCAGCATTTT. Its translation: CASSGTGIGQPQHF.